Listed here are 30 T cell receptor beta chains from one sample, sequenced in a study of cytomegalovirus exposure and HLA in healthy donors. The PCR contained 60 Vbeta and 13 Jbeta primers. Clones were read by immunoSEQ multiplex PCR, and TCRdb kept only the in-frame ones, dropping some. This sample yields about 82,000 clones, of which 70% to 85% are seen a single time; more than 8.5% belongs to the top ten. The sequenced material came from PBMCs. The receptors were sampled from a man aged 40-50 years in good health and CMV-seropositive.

The CDR3 nucleotides are TGTGCCAGCAGCCACGCCGTAGGGGGCGAGCAGTACTTC. This encodes CASSHAVGGEQYF. This chain links TRBV7-6 with TRBJ2-7, with D possibly being TRBD1 (6 bases). The CDR3 contains 13 residues. CDR1 SGHVS and CDR2 FNYEAQ come from the germline V gene. Trimming cost V 5 bases and J 6 bases, with 14 bases left between them. Combining the CDR3 with reference TRBV7-6 and TRBJ2-7 gives the whole variable domain GAGVSQSPRYKVTKRGQDVALRCDPISGHVSLYWYRQALGQGPEFLTYFNYEAQQDKSGLPNDRFSAERPEGSISTLTIQRTEQRDSAMYRCASSHAVGGEQYFGPGTRLTVT.

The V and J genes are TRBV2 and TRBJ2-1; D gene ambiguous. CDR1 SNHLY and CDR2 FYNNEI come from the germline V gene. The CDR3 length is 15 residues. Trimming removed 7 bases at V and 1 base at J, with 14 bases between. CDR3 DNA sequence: TGTGCCAGCACAAGTGACTTGAAATCCTACAATGAGCAGTTCTTC. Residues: CASTSDLKSYNEQFF.

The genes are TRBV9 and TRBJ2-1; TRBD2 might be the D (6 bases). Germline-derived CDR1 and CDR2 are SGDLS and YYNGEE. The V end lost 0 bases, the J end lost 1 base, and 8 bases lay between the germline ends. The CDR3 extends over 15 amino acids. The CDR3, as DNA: TGTGCCAGCAGCGTAGGGGGGGAGTCCTACAATGAGCAGTTCTTC. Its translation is CASSVGGESYNEQFF.

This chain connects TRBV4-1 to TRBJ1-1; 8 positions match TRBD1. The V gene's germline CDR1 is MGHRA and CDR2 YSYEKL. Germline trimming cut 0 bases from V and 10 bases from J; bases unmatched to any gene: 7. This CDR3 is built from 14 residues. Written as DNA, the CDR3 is TGCGCCAGCAGCCAAGATGGCAGGGGGCGTGTAGCTTTCTTT. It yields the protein CASSQDGRGRVAFF.

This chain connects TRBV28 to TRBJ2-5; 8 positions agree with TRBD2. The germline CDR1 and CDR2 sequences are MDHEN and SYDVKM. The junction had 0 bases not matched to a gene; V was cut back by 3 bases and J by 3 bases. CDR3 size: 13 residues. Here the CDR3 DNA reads TGTGCCAGCAGTTTCGGGGGGGAAGAGACCCAGTACTTC. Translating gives CASSFGGEETQYF.

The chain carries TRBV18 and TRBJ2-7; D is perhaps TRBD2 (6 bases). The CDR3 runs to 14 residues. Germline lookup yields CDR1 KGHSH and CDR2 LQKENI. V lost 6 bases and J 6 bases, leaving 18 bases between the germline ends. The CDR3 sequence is CASSPRLEGSEQYF. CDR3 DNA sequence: TGTGCCAGCTCTCCCAGACTAGAGGGGTCCGAGCAGTACTTC.

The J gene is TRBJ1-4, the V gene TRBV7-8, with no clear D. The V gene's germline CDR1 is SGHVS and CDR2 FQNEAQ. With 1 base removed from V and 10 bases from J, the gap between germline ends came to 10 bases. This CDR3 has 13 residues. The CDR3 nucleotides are TGTGCCAGCAGCTTAGATCGAACTGGAAAACTGTTTTTT. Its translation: CASSLDRTGKLFF.

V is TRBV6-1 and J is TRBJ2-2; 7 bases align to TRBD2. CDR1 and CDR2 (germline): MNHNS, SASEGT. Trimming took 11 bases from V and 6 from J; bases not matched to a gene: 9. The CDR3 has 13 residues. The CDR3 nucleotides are TGTGCCGGGAGGGGCCCTTACCCCGGGGAGCTGTTTTTT. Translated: CAGRGPYPGELFF.

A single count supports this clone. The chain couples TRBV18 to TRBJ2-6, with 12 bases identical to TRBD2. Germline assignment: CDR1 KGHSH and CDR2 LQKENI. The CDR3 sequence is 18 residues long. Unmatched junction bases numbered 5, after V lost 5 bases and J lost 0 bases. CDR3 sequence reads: CASSVTSGRYSGANVLTF. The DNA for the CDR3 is TGTGCCAGCTCAGTTACTAGCGGGAGGTACTCTGGGGCCAACGTCCTGACTTTC. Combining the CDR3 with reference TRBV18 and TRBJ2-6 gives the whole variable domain NAGVMQNPRHLVRRRGQEARLRCSPMKGHSHVYWYRQLPEEGLKFMVYLQKENIIDESGMPKERFSAEFPKEGPSILRIQQVVRGDSAAYFCASSVTSGRYSGANVLTFGAGSRLTVL.

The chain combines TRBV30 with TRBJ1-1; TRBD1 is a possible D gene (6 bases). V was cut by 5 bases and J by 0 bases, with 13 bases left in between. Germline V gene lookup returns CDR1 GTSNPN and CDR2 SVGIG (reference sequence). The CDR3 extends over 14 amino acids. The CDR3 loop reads CAWSPGTLNTEAFF. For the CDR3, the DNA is TGTGCCTGGTCTCCGGGGACATTGAACACTGAAGCTTTCTTT.

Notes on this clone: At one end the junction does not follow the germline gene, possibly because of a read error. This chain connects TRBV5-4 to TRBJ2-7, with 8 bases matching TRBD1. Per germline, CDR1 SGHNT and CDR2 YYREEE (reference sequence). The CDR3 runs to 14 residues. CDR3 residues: CASSSTGVSHEQYF. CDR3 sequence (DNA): TGTGCCAGCAGCTCGACAGGGGTCTCCCACGAGCAGTACTTC.

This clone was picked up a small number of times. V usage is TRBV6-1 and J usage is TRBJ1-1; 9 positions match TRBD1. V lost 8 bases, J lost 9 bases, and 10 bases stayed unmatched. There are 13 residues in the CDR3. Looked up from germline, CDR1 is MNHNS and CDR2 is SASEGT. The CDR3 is CASQPPGQGQAFF. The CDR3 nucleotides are TGTGCCAGCCAGCCCCCGGGACAGGGCCAAGCTTTCTTT.

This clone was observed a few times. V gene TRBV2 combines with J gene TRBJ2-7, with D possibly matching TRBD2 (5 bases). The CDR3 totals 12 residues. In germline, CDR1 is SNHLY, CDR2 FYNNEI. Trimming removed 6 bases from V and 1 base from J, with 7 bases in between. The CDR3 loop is CASRWESYEQYF. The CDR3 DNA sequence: TGTGCCAGCAGGTGGGAGTCCTACGAGCAGTACTTC.

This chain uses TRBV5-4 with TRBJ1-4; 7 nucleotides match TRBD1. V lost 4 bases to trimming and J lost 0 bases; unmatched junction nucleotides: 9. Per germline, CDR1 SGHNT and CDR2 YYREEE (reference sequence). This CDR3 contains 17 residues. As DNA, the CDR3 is TGTGCCAGCAGCCCAACGAAGACAGGGCCAACTAATGAAAAACTGTTTTTT. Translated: CASSPTKTGPTNEKLFF. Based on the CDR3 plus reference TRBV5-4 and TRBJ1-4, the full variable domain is ETGVTQSPTHLIKTRGQQVTLRCSSQSGHNTVSWYQQALGQGPQFIFQYYREEENGRGNFPPRFSGLQFPNYSSELNVNALELDDSALYLCASSPTKTGPTNEKLFFGSGTQLSVL.

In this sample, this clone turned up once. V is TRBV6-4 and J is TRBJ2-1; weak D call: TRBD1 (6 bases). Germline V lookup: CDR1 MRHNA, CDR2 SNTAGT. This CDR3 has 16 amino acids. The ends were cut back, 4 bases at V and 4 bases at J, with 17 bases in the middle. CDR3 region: CASSGEQGMGYNEQFF. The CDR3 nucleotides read TGTGCCAGCAGTGGTGAACAGGGTATGGGTTACAATGAGCAGTTCTTC.

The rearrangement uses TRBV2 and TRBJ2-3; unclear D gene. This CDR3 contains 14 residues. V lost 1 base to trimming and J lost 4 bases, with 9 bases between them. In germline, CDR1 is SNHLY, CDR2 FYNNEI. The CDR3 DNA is TGTGCCAGCAGTGAAGGCCTGGCCTCAGATACGCAGTATTTT. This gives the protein CASSEGLASDTQYF.

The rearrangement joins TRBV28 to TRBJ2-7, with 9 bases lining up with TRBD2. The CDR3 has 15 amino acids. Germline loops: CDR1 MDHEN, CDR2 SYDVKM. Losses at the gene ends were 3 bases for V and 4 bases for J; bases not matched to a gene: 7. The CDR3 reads CASSLGRGGVYEQYF. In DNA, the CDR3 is TGTGCCAGCAGTTTGGGGCGGGGGGGAGTGTACGAGCAGTACTTC.

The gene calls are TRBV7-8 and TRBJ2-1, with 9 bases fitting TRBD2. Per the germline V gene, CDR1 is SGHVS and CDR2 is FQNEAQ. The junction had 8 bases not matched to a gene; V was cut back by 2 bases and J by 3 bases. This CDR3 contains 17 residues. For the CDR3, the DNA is TGTGCCAGCAGCTTACTCGGTAGCGGGGGCCTCTACAATGAGCAGTTCTTC. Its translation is CASSLLGSGGLYNEQFF.

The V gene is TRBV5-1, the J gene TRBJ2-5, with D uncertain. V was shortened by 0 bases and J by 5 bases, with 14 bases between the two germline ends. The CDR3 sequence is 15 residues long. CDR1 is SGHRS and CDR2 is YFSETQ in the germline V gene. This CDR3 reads CASSLDGGLRETQYF. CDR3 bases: TGCGCCAGCAGCTTGGATGGCGGATTAAGGGAGACCCAGTACTTC.

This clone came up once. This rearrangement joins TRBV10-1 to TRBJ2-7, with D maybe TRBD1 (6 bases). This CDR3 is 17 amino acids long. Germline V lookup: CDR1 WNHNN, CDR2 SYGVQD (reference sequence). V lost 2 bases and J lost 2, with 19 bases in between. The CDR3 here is CASSEISRDTFTYEQYF. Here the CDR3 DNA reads TGCGCCAGCAGTGAGATCTCCCGGGACACGTTTACCTACGAGCAGTACTTC.

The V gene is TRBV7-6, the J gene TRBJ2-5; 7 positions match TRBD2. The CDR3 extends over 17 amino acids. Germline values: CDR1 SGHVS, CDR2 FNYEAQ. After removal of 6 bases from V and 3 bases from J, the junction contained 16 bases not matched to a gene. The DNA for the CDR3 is TGTGCCAGCAGTCAACCTGGTGCAGCGGGGAATAAAGAGACCCAGTACTTC. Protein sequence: CASSQPGAAGNKETQYF.

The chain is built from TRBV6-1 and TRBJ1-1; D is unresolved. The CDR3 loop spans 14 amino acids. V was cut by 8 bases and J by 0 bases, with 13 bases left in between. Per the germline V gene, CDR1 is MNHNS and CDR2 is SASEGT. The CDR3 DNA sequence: TGTGCCAGCGGGAGGGTAGGGATGAACACTGAAGCTTTCTTT. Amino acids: CASGRVGMNTEAFF.

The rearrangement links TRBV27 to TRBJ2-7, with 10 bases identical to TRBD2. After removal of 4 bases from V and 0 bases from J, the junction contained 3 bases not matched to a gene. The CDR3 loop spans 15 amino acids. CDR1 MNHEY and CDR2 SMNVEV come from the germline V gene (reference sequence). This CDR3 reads CASSSPSGSSYEQYF. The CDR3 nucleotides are TGTGCCAGCAGTTCCCCTAGCGGGAGCTCCTACGAGCAGTACTTC.

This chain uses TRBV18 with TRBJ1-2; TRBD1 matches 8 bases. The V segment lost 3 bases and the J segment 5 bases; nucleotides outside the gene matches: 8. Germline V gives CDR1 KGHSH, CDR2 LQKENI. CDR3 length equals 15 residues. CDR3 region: CASSPTTGEGYGYTF. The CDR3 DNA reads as TGTGCCAGCTCACCCACGACAGGGGAGGGATATGGCTACACCTTC.

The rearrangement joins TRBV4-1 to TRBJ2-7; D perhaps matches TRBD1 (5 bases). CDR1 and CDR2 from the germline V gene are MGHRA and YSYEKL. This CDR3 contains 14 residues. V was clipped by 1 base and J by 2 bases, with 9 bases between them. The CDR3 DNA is TGCGCCAGCAGCCAAGGGACATCCCCCTACGAGCAGTACTTC. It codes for CASSQGTSPYEQYF.

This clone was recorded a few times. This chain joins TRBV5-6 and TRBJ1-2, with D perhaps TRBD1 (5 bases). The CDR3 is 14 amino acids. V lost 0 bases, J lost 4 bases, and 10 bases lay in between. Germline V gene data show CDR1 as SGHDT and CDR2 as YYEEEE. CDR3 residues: CASSLAQGSYGYTF. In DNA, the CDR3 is TGTGCCAGCAGCTTGGCCCAGGGAAGCTATGGCTACACCTTC.

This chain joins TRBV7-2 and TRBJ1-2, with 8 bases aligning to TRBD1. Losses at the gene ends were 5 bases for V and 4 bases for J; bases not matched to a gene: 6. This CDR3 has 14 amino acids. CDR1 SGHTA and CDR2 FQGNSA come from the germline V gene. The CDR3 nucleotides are TGTGCCAGCAGCCGAACCGGACAGGGCTATGGCTACACCTTC. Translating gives CASSRTGQGYGYTF.

The CDR3 sequence: CASSESQMNTEAFF. The CDR3 DNA is TGTGCCAGCAGTGAATCACAAATGAACACTGAAGCTTTCTTT. The rearrangement joins TRBV6-1 to TRBJ1-1; no definite D call. CDR1 is MNHNS and CDR2 is SASEGT in the germline V gene. Trimming removed 2 bases at V and 0 bases at J, with 7 bases between. The CDR3 spans 14 residues.

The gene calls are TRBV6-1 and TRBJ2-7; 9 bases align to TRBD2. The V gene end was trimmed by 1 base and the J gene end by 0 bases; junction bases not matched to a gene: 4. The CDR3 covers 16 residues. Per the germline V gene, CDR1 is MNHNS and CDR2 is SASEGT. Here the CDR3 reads CASSEGTSASSYEQYF. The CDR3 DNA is TGTGCCAGCAGTGAAGGGACTAGCGCTTCCTCCTACGAGCAGTACTTC.

The CDR3 region has the DNA TGTGCCAGCAGTGAATCAGGGGGATCCTACGAGCAGTACTTC. This encodes CASSESGGSYEQYF. V is TRBV25-1 and J is TRBJ2-5; TRBD1 matches at 7 bases. The J call may be in error: the DNA end matches TRBJ2-7 better. The CDR3 is 14 amino acids. CDR1 and CDR2 from the germline V gene are MGHDK and SYGVNS.